The 12 T cell receptor beta chains given below trace back to one sample, sequenced in a study of shared clonotypes between healthy human individuals. In the naive CD8 group, cells lacked CD45RO and were positively selected for CCR7, so terminally differentiated effector memory CD45RA+ cells were left out. TCRdb's table, derived via immunoSEQ multiplex PCR, lists solely in-frame clones and lacks some. Of about 580,000 clones detected, about 98% appear once; the ten largest clones hold 0.25% to 0.35%. Sequenced input: naive CD8+ T cells sorted from blood. These receptors were obtained from a man aged 25-45 years in good health.

J is TRBJ2-1 and V is TRBV20-1; D is unresolved. Germline assignment: CDR1 DFQATT and CDR2 SNEGSKA (reference sequence). V was pared by 7 bases and J by 0 bases, with 4 bases between. This CDR3 spans 11 amino acids. The CDR3 sequence: CSEGSYNEQFF. The CDR3 DNA sequence: TGCAGTGAGGGCTCCTACAATGAGCAGTTCTTC.

As for this clone: The same CDR3 is also encoded by other DNA sequences in this sample. The V gene is TRBV18, the J gene TRBJ2-7; D is ambiguous. The CDR3 is 11 residues long. Trimming pared 3 bases from V and 4 bases from J, leaving 4 bases between. Germline CDR1 is KGHSH and CDR2 is LQKENI. Here the CDR3 DNA reads TGTGCCAGCTCACCGGGATACGAGCAGTACTTC. Its translation: CASSPGYEQYF.

Of note for this clone: Other DNA variants within this sample encode the same CDR3. This chain connects TRBV9 to TRBJ1-2; unclear D gene. The V gene's germline CDR1 is SGDLS and CDR2 YYNGEE. The CDR3 runs to 13 residues. The V end was cut by 0 bases, the J end by 2 bases, with 5 bases between. The CDR3 here is CASSVGENYGYTF. The CDR3, as DNA: TGTGCCAGCAGCGTAGGAGAGAACTATGGCTACACCTTC.

The V call is TRBV2, the J call TRBJ2-7; D is ambiguous. The CDR3 covers 14 residues. Trimming cost V 2 bases and J 1 base, with 9 bases left between them. Germline CDR1 SNHLY, CDR2 FYNNEI. The chain's CDR3 is CASSERPGSYEQYF. CDR3 coding DNA: TGTGCCAGCAGTGAACGCCCCGGATCCTACGAGCAGTACTTC.

Worth noting for this clone: This specimen includes other DNA sequences encoding the same CDR3. The gene calls are TRBV7-9 and TRBJ2-2; no definite D call. There are 13 residues in the CDR3. The V end was cut by 4 bases, the J end by 4 bases, with 7 bases between. Looked up from germline, CDR1 is SEHNR and CDR2 is FQNEAQ (reference sequence). CDR3 DNA sequence: TGTGCCAGCAGCTCAGGAGTCACCGGGGAGCTGTTTTTT. As protein: CASSSGVTGELFF. Variable domain in full (rest from reference TRBV7-9 and TRBJ2-2): DTGVSQNPRHKITKRGQNVTFRCDPISEHNRLYWYRQTLGQGPEFLTYFQNEAQLEKSRLLSDRFSAERPKGSFSTLEIQRTEQGDSAMYLCASSSGVTGELFFGEGSRLTVL.

The V and J genes are TRBV7-8 and TRBJ2-1; 9 positions match TRBD2. With V trimmed by 6 bases and J by 8 bases, 17 bases remained unmatched. The germline gives CDR1 SGHVS, CDR2 FQNEAQ. CDR3 length: 17 residues. The CDR3 nucleotides read TGTGCCAGCAGGTCGAGTTGGGAACTAGCGGGTGTGGATGAGCAGTTCTTC. Its protein is CASRSSWELAGVDEQFF.

The chain links TRBV7-9 to TRBJ2-3, with 7 bases fitting TRBD2. Germline loops: CDR1 SEHNR, CDR2 FQNEAQ (reference sequence). With 2 bases clipped from V and 6 bases from J, the junction kept 2 bases outside the gene matches. The CDR3 loop spans 13 amino acids. The CDR3 nucleotides read TGTGCCAGCAGCTTATCAGCGGGGGATACGCAGTATTTT. This encodes CASSLSAGDTQYF.

The rearrangement joins TRBV9 to TRBJ1-5; D might be TRBD1 (6 bases). Per germline, CDR1 SGDLS and CDR2 YYNGEE. With 0 bases removed from V and 6 bases from J, the gap between germline ends came to 13 bases. This CDR3 has 15 residues. The CDR3, as DNA: TGTGCCAGCAGCGTAGGCAGGGGTGCGGGTCAGCCCCAGCATTTT. As protein: CASSVGRGAGQPQHF. The whole variable domain, remainder taken from reference TRBV9 and TRBJ1-5, is DSGVTQTPKHLITATGQRVTLRCSPRSGDLSVYWYQQSLDQGLQFLIQYYNGEERAKGNILERFSAQQFPDLHSELNLSSLELGDSALYFCASSVGRGAGQPQHFGDGTRLSIL.

The rearrangement links TRBV18 to TRBJ2-1; D is possibly TRBD2 (6 bases). This CDR3 is built from 14 residues. Germline V lookup: CDR1 KGHSH, CDR2 LQKENI. Trimming took off 4 bases at V and 5 bases at J, with 12 bases between the two ends. CDR3 loop: CASSLVRTNNEQFF. CDR3 bases: TGTGCCAGCTCACTAGTCAGGACTAACAATGAGCAGTTCTTC.

This clone was seen only once. J is TRBJ2-6 and V is TRBV7-9; D is unresolved. This CDR3 has 15 amino acids. Germline V CDR1 and CDR2: SEHNR, FQNEAQ (reference sequence). V was pared by 5 bases and J by 0 bases, with 8 bases between. CDR3 amino acids: CASSPGPSGANVLTF. DNA for the CDR3: TGTGCCAGCAGCCCAGGACCCTCTGGGGCCAACGTCCTGACTTTC.

The rearrangement joins TRBV6-5 to TRBJ2-7, with D possibly being TRBD1 or TRBD2 (5 bases each). The CDR3 extends over 12 amino acids. CDR1 is MNHEY, CDR2 SVGAGI, per germline. V lost 4 bases, J lost 3 bases, and 7 bases lay in between. Here the CDR3 reads CASSWDDYEQYF. The CDR3 DNA sequence: TGTGCCAGCAGTTGGGACGACTACGAGCAGTACTTC.

This chain uses TRBV7-9 with TRBJ1-2, with D hard to call. This CDR3 contains 17 residues. Germline CDR1 is SEHNR and CDR2 is FQNEAQ (reference sequence). The V gene lost 5 bases and the J gene lost 1 base, with 20 bases spanning the gap. The CDR3 here is CASSNTVTAELNYGYTF. CDR3 DNA: TGTGCCAGCAGCAATACGGTCACAGCGGAACTTAACTATGGCTACACCTTC.